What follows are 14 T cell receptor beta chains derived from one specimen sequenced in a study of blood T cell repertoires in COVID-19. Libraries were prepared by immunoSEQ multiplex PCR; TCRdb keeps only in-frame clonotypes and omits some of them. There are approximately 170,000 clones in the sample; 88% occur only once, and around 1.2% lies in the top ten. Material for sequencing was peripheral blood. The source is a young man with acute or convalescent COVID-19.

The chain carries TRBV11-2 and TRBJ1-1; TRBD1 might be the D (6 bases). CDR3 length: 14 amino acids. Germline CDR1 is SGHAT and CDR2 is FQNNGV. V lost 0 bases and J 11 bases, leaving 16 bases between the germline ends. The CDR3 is CASSLDTSQGTAFF. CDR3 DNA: TGTGCCAGCAGCTTAGACACCTCACAGGGTACGGCTTTCTTT.

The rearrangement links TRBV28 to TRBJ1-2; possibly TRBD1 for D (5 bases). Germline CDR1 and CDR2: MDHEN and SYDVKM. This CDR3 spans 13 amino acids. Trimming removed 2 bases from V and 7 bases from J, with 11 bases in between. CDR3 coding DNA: TGTGCCAGCAGTTTAGTGTCAGGGATTGGCTACACCTTC. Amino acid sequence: CASSLVSGIGYTF.

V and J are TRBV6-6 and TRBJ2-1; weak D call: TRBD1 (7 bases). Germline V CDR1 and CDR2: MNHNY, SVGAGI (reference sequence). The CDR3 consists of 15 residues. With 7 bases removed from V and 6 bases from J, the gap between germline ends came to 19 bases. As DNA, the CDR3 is TGTGCCAGCACCAAAGGAGGGGCAGGGGGCAATGAGCAGTTCTTC. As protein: CASTKGGAGGNEQFF.

CDR3 in DNA: TGTGCCAGCTCACCTTTGCAGTCCACAGATACGCAGTATTTT. It encodes CASSPLQSTDTQYF. The chain employs TRBV18 and TRBJ2-3, with D unclear. The CDR3 sequence is 14 residues long. Germline V gene lookup returns CDR1 KGHSH and CDR2 LQKENI. Trimming shortened V by 3 bases and J by 2 bases, and 9 bases separated the two germline ends.

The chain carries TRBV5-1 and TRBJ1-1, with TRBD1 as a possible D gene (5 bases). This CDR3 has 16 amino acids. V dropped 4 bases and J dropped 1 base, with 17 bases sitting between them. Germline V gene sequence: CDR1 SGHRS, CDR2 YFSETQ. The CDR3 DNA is TGCGCCAGCAGCGTCCGGATGCAAACAGGGAACACTGAAGCTTTCTTT. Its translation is CASSVRMQTGNTEAFF.

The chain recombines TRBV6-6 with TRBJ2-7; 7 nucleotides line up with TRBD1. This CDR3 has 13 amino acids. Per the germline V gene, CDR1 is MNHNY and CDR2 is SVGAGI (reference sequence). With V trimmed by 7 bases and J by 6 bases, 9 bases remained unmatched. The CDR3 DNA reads TGTGCCAGCAATGACAGGGCAAGCGCCGAGCAGTACTTC. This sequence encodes CASNDRASAEQYF.

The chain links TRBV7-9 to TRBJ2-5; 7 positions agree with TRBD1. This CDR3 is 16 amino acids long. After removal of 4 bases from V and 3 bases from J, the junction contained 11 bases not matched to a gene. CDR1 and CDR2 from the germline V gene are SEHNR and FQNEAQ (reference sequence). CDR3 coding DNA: TGTGCCAGCAGCTCCAACAGGGGTTCAGCTAAAGAGACCCAGTACTTC. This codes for CASSSNRGSAKETQYF.

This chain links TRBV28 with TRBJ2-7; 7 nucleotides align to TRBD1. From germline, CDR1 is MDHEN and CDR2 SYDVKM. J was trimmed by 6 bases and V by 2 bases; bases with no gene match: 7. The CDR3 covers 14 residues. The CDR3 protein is CASSLPGTVGEQYF. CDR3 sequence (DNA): TGTGCCAGCAGTTTACCCGGGACAGTTGGCGAGCAGTACTTC.

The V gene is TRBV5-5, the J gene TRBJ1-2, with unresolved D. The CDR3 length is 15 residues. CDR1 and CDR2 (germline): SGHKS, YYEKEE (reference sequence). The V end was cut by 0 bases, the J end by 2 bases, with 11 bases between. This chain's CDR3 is CASSLASTRNYGYTF. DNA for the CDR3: TGTGCCAGCAGCTTGGCCTCAACGCGGAACTATGGCTACACCTTC.

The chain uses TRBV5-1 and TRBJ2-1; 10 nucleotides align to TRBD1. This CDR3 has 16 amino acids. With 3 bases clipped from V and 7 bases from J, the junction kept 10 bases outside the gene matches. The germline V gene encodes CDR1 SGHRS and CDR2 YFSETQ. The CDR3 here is CASSSYRDRGKNEQFF. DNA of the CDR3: TGCGCCAGCAGCTCGTACCGGGACAGGGGTAAGAATGAGCAGTTCTTC.

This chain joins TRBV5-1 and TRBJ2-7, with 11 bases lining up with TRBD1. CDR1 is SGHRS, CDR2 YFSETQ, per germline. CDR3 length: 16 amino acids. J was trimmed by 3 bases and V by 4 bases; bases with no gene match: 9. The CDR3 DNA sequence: TGCGCCAGCAGCAGGGTCCCCGGGACAGGGGGCTACGAGCAGTACTTC. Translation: CASSRVPGTGGYEQYF.

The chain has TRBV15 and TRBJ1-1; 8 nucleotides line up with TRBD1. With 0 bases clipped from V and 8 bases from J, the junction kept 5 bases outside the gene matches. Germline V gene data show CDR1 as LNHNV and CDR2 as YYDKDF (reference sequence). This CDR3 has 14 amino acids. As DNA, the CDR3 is TGTGCCACCAGCAGAGATACAGGGGGAAGCGAAGCTTTCTTT. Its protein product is CATSRDTGGSEAFF.

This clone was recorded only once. For the CDR3, the DNA is TGTGCCAGCAGCCTCTTCACTGAAGCTTTCTTT. This translates into CASSLFTEAFF. This rearrangement joins TRBV3-1 (or the pseudogene TRBV3-2) to TRBJ1-1; D is undetermined. Germline CDR1 reads LGHDT; CDR2 reads YNNKEL (reference sequence). The length of the CDR3 is 11 residues. V was trimmed by 4 bases and J by 4 bases, leaving 4 bases between them.

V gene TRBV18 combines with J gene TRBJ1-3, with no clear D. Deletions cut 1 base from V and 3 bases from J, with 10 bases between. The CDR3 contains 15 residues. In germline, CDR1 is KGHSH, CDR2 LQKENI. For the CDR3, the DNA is TGTGCCAGCTCACCACTCGAGGGTTATGGAAACACCATATATTTT. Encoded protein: CASSPLEGYGNTIYF. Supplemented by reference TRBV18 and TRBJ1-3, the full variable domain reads NAGVMQNPRHLVRRRGQEARLRCSPMKGHSHVYWYRQLPEEGLKFMVYLQKENIIDESGMPKERFSAEFPKEGPSILRIQQVVRGDSAAYFCASSPLEGYGNTIYFGEGSWLTVV.